The TCR beta chain under discussion was sequenced for a study of blood T cells in healthy people across ages. The CDR3 extends over 15 amino acids. Germline-derived CDR1 and CDR2 are SQVTM and ANQGSEA. V shed 3 bases and J 5 bases; nucleotides not matched to a gene: 6. It was with a sample-barcoded 5' primer and a J-beta primer mix that a second PCR of roughly 7 to 11 cycles was run. A single record per CDR3 protein comes from TCRdb applying MiXCR to the 5' RACE reads. This sample has 1 million to 1.2 million distinct CDR3 sequences, with 35% to 45% found just once. The sequenced sample consisted of blood. The clonotype was recovered from a man aged 18 to 30 in good health. V and J are TRBV29-1 and TRBJ2-5; 13 nucleotides match TRBD2. The chain's CDR3 is CSVEPLTSGGETQYF. CDR3 sequence (DNA): TGCAGCGTTGAGCCCCTGACTAGCGGGGGGGAGACCCAGTACTTC. Supplemented by reference TRBV29-1 and TRBJ2-5, the full variable domain reads SAVISQKPSRDICQRGTSLTIQCQVDSQVTMMFWYRQQPGQSLTLIATANQGSEATYESGFVIDKFPISRPNLTFSTLTVSNMSPEDSSIYLCSVEPLTSGGETQYFGPGTRLLVL.